The subject of this entry is one T cell receptor beta chain. The antigen is not known. This sample was taken from a study of T cell repertoires in cytomegalovirus infection. Across the study: Well-studied HLA-B-restricted epitopes and recently identified HLA-C-restricted epitopes of CMV were both used in the study. TCR beta signatures that were public indicated CMV infection and matching HLA type.

TCRdb re-derived calls from the reads in MiXCR, one entry per CDR3 protein. The sample contains approximately 1,000,000 distinct CDR3 sequences, roughly a third of which appear only once. The CDR3 consists of 14 residues. Trimming stripped 5 bases from V and 2 bases from J, with 12 bases between. Looked up from germline, CDR1 is SGHAT and CDR2 is FQDESV (reference sequence). Study results and caveats: HLA-C-restricted CMV-specific TCR beta clonotypes were dominant in the ex vivo response. Summed frequency of shared TCR beta families picked out CMV carriers who also had the relevant HLA.

The V and J genes are TRBV11-1 and TRBJ1-2; possibly TRBD1 for D (6 bases). This TCR was sampled from a human donor in good health (CMV status not recorded). Some clones in this sample may be carry-over from other donors' samples. The specimen was cultured CD8+ T cells from PBMCs, collected from culture after CMV antigen stimulation. The DNA for the CDR3 is TGTGCCAGCAGCCCTTTCGGACAGAACTATGGCTACACCTTC. Translation gives CASSPFGQNYGYTF.